This T cell receptor (beta chain) was observed in a study of blood T cell repertoires in COVID-19. Per the original methods: Reference gene primer amplification yielded estimated nucleated cell counts. Using immunoSEQ multiplex PCR, the repertoire was profiled, and TCRdb retains in-frame clones only, with some absent. D and trimming come from the DNA, and the V and J calls and clone size come from that table. The sample records over 200,000 clones, 70% to 90% being singletons. Across about two dozen US areas, participants ranged in age from roughly 18 to 95 years. V lost 1 base to trimming and J lost 5 bases; unmatched junction nucleotides: 6. The length of the CDR3 is 16 residues. The germline CDR1 and CDR2 sequences are SGHTS and YDEGEE.

The sequencing input was PBMCs or T cells enriched from blood (not recorded which). This TCR derives from a woman in her forties or fifties who had recovered from COVID-19. V gene TRBV5-8 combines with J gene TRBJ2-1, with 10 bases identical to TRBD2. The CDR3 DNA sequence: TGTGCCAGCAGCTTGAAAAGCGGGAGGGGCCACAATGAGCAGTTCTTC. This encodes CASSLKSGRGHNEQFF.